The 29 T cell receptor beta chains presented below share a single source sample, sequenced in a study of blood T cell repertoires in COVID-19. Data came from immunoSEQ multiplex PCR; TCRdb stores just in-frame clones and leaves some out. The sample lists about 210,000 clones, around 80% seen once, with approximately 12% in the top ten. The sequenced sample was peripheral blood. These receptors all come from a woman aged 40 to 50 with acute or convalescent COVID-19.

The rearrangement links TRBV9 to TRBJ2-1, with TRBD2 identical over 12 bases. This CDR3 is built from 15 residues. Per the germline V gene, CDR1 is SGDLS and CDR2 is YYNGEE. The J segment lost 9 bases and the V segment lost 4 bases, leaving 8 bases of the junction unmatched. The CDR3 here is CASSSSSGGVGEQFF. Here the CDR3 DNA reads TGTGCCAGCAGCTCTTCTAGCGGGGGGGTAGGTGAGCAGTTCTTC.

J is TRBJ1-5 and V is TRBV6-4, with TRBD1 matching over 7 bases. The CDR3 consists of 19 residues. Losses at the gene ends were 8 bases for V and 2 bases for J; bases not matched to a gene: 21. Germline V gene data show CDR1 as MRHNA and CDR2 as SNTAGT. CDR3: CASRVSRTGSSNGNQPQHF. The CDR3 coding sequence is TGTGCCAGCCGTGTGTCCAGGACAGGCTCCTCGAATGGCAATCAGCCCCAGCATTTT.

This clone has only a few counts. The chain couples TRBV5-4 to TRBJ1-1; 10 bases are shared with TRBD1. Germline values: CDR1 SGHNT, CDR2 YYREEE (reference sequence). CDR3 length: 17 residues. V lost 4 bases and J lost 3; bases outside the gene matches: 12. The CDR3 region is CASSARSGTGAYTEAFF. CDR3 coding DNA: TGTGCCAGCAGCGCGCGCTCCGGGACAGGGGCATACACTGAAGCTTTCTTT.

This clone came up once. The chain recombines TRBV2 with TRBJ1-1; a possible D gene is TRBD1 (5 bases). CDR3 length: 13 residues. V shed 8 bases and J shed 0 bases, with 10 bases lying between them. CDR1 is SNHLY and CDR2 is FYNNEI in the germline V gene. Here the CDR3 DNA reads TGTGCCAGCTGGGGGGTAGTGAACACTGAAGCTTTCTTT. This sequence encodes CASWGVVNTEAFF.

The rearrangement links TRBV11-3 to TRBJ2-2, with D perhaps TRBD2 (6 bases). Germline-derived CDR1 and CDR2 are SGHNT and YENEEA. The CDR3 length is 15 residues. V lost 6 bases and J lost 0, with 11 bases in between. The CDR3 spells CASSFGGTNTGELFF. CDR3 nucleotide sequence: TGTGCCAGCAGTTTCGGGGGTACGAACACCGGGGAGCTGTTTTTT.

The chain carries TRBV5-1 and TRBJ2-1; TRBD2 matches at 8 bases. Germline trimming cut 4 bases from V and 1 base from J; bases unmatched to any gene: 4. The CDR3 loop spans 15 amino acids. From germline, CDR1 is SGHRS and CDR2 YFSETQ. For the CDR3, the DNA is TGCGCCAGCAGCCGAAGCGGGGGTTCCTACAATGAGCAGTTCTTC. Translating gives CASSRSGGSYNEQFF. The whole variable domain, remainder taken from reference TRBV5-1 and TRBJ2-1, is KAGVTQTPRYLIKTRGQQVTLSCSPISGHRSVSWYQQTPGQGLQFLFEYFSETQRNKGNFPGRFSGRQFSNSRSEMNVSTLELGDSALYLCASSRSGGSYNEQFFGPGTRLTVL.

The CDR3 is CAISESVREATF. In DNA form, the CDR3 reads TGTGCCATCAGTGAGTCAGTGAGGGAGGCCACCTTC. The chain couples TRBV10-3 to TRBJ1-2; D remains unclear. CDR1 and CDR2 from the germline V gene are ENHRY and SYGVKD. V was shortened by 0 bases and J by 13 bases, with 12 bases between the two germline ends. This CDR3 comprises 12 residues.

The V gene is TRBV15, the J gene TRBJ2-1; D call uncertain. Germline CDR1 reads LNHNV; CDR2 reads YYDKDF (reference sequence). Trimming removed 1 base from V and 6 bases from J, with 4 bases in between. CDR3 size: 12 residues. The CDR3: CATSRAFNEQFF. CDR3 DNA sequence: TGTGCCACCAGCAGAGCCTTCAATGAGCAGTTCTTC.

The CDR3 region has the DNA TGCGCCAGCAGCTCCGGACAGGGATGGGTTGGCTACACCTTC. Residues: CASSSGQGWVGYTF. V is TRBV5-1 and J is TRBJ1-2; TRBD1 agrees at 8 bases. Germline-derived CDR1 and CDR2 are SGHRS and YFSETQ. With 3 bases clipped from V and 7 bases from J, the junction kept 8 bases outside the gene matches. This CDR3 region has 14 residues. The full variable domain, completed using reference TRBV5-1 and TRBJ1-2, is KAGVTQTPRYLIKTRGQQVTLSCSPISGHRSVSWYQQTPGQGLQFLFEYFSETQRNKGNFPGRFSGRQFSNSRSEMNVSTLELGDSALYLCASSSGQGWVGYTFGSGTRLTVV.

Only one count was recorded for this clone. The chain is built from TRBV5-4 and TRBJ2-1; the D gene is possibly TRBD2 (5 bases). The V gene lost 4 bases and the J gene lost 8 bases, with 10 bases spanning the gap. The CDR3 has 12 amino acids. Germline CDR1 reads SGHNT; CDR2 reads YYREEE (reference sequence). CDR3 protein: CASSQPGDEQFF. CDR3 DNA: TGTGCCAGCAGCCAGCCCGGGGATGAGCAGTTCTTC.

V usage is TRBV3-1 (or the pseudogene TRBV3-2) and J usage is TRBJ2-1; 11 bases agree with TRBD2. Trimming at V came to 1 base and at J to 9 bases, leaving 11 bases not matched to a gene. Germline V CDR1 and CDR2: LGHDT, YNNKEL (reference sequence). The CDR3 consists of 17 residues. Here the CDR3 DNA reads TGTGCCAGCAGCCAAGTACTGCTAGCGGGGGGTGGTGGTGAGCAGTTCTTC. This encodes CASSQVLLAGGGGEQFF.

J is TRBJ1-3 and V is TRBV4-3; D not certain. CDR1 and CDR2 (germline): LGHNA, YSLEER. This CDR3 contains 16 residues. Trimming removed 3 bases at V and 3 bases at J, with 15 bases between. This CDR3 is CASSHADLEGGNTIYF. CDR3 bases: TGCGCCAGCAGCCACGCCGACTTGGAGGGTGGAAACACCATATATTTT.

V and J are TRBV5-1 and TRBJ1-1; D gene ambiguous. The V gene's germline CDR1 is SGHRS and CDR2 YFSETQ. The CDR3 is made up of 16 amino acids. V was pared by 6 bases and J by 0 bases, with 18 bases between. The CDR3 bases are TGCGCCAGCAAGAGGAGGACCGACCCCCTGAACACTGAAGCTTTCTTT. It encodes CASKRRTDPLNTEAFF.

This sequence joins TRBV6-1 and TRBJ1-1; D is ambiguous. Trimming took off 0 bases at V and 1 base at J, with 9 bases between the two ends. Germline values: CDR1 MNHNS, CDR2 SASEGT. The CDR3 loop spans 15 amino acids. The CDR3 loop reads CASSEAGRRNTEAFF. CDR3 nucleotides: TGTGCCAGCAGTGAAGCGGGCAGGCGGAACACTGAAGCTTTCTTT.

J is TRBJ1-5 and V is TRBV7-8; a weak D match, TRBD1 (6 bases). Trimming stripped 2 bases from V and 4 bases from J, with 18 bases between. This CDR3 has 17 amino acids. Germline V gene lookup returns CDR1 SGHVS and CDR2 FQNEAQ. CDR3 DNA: TGTGCCAGCAGCTTAACACAGGGAAGGATTAAGAATCAGCCCCAGCATTTT. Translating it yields CASSLTQGRIKNQPQHF. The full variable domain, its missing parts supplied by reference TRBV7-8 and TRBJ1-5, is GAGVSQSPRYKVAKRGQDVALRCDPISGHVSLFWYQQALGQGPEFLTYFQNEAQLDKSGLPSDRFFAERPEGSVSTLKIQRTQQEDSAVYLCASSLTQGRIKNQPQHFGDGTRLSIL.

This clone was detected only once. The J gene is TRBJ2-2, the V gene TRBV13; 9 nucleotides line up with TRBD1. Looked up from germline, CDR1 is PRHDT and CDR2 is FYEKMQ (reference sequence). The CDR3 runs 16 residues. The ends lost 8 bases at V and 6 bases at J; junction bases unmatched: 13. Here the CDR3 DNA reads TGTGCCAGCCGATTTGTGGACAGGGGTGAACCCGGGGAGCTGTTTTTT. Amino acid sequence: CASRFVDRGEPGELFF.

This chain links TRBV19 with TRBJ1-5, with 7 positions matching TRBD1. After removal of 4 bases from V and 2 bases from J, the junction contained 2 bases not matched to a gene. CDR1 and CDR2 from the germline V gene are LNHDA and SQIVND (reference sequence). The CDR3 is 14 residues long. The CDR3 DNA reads TGTGCCAGTAGTACTACAGGGGGCAATCAGCCCCAGCATTTT. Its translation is CASSTTGGNQPQHF. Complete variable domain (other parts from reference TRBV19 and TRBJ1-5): DGGITQSPKYLFRKEGQNVTLSCEQNLNHDAMYWYRQDPGQGLRLIYYSQIVNDFQKGDIAEGYSVSREKKESFPLTVTSAQKNPTAFYLCASSTTGGNQPQHFGDGTRLSIL.

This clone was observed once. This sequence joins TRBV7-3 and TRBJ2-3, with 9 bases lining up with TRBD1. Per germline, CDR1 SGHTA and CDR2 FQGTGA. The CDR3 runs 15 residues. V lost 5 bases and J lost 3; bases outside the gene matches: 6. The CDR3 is CASSTWTGDTDTQYF. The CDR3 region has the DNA TGTGCCAGCAGCACCTGGACAGGGGATACAGATACGCAGTATTTT.

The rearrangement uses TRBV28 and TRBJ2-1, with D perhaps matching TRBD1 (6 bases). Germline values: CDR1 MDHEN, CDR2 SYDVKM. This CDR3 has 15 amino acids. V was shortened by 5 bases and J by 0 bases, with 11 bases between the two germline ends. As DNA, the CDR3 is TGTGCCAGCAGTGGGACATTTGGCTCCTACAATGAGCAGTTCTTC. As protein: CASSGTFGSYNEQFF.

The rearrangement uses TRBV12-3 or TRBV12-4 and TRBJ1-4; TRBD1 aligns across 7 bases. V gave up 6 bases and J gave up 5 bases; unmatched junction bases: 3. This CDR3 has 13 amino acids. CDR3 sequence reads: CASRETGNEKLFF. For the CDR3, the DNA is TGTGCCAGCAGGGAGACAGGGAATGAAAAACTGTTTTTT.

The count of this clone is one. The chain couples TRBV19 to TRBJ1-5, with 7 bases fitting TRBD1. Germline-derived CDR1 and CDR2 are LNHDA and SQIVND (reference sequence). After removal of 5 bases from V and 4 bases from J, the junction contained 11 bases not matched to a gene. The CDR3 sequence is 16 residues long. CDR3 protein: CASSLPRGQRNQPQHF. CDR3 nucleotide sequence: TGTGCCAGTAGTCTCCCGCGGGGACAGCGTAATCAGCCCCAGCATTTT.

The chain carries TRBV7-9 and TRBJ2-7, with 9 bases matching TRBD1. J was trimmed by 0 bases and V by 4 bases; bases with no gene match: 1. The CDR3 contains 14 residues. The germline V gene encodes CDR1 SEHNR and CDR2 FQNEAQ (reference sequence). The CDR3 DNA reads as TGTGCCAGCAGCTCGGGACAGGGCTCCTACGAGCAGTACTTC. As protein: CASSSGQGSYEQYF. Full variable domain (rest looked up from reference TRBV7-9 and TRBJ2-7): DTGVSQNPRHKITKRGQNVTFRCDPISEHNRLYWYRQTLGQGPEFLTYFQNEAQLEKSRLLSDRFSAERPKGSFSTLEIQRTEQGDSAMYLCASSSGQGSYEQYFGPGTRLTVT.

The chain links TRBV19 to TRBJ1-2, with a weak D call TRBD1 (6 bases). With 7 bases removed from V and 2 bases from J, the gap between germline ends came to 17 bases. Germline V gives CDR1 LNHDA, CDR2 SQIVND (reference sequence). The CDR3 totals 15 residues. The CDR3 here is CASKRTEHFNYGYTF. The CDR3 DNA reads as TGTGCCAGTAAACGGACAGAACATTTCAACTATGGCTACACCTTC.

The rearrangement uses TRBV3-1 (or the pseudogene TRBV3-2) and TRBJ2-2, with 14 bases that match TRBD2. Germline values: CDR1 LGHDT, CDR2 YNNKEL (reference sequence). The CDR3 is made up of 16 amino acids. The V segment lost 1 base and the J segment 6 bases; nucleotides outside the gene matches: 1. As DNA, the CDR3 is TGTGCCAGCAGCCAAGGGGGACTAGCGGGAGCCGGGGAGCTGTTTTTT. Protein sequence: CASSQGGLAGAGELFF.

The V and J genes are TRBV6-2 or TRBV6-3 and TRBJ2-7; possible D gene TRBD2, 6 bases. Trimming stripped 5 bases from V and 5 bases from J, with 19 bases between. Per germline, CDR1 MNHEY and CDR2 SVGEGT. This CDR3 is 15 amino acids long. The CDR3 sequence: CASSQKSGLSHEQYF. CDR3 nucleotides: TGTGCCAGCAGTCAGAAATCGGGACTTTCCCACGAGCAGTACTTC.

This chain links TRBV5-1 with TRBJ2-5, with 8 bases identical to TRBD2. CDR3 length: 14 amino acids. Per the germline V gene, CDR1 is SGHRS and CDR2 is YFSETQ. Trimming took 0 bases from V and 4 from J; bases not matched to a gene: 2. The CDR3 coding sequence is TGCGCCAGCAGCTTGGGACTAGCGAGAGAGACCCAGTACTTC. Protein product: CASSLGLARETQYF.

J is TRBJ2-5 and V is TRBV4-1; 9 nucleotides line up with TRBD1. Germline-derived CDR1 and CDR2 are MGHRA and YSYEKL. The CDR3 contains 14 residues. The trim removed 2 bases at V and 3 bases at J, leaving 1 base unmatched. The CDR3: CASSQRTGEETQYF. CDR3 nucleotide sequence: TGCGCCAGCAGCCAACGGACAGGGGAAGAGACCCAGTACTTC.

The CDR3 bases are TGCGCCAGCAGTGTTTCAAGCAGGGGGAATGAGCAGTTCTTC. This gives the protein CASSVSSRGNEQFF. The chain links TRBV10-1 to TRBJ2-1; 7 bases agree with TRBD1. Unmatched junction bases numbered 7, after V lost 4 bases and J lost 7 bases. Germline-derived CDR1 and CDR2 are WNHNN and SYGVQD (reference sequence). The CDR3 is 14 amino acids.

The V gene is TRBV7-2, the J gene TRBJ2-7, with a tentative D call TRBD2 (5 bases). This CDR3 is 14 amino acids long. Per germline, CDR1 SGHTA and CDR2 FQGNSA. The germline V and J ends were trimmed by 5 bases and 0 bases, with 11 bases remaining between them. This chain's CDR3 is CASSRPAVSYEQYF. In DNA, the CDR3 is TGTGCCAGCAGCCGCCCAGCGGTCTCCTACGAGCAGTACTTC.